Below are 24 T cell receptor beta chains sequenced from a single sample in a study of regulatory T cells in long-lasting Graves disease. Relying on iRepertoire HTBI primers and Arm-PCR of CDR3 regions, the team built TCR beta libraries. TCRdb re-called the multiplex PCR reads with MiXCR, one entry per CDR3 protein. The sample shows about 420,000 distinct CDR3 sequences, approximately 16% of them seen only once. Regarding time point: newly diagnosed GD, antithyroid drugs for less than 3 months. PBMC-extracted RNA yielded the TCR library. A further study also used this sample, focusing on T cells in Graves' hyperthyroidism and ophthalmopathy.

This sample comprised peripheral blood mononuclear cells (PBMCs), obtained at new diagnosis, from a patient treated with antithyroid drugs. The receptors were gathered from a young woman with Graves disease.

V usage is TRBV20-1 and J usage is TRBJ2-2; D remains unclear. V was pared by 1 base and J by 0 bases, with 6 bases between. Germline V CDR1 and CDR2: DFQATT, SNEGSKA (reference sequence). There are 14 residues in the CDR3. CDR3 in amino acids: CSARVVTNTGELFF. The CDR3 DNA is TGCAGTGCTAGAGTTGTCACGAACACCGGGGAGCTGTTTTTT.

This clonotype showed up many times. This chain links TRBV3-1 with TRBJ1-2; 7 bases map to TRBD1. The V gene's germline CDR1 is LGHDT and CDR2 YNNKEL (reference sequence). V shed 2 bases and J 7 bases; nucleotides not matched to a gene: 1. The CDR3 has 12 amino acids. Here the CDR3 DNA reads TGTGCCAGCAGCCAAAACAGGGGTGGCTACACCTTC. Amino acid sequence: CASSQNRGGYTF.

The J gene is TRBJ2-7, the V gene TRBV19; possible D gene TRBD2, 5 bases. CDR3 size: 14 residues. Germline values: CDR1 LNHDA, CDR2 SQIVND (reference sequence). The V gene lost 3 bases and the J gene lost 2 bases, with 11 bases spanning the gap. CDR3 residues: CASSMLAFPYEQYF. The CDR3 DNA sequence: TGTGCCAGTAGTATGCTAGCATTCCCCTACGAGCAGTACTTC.

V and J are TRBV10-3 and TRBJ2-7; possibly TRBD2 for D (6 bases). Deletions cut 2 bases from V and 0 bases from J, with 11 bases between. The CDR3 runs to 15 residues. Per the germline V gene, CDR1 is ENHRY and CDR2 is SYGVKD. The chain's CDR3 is CAISEPTSRSYEQYF. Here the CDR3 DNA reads TGTGCCATCAGTGAGCCGACTAGTCGCTCCTACGAGCAGTACTTC.

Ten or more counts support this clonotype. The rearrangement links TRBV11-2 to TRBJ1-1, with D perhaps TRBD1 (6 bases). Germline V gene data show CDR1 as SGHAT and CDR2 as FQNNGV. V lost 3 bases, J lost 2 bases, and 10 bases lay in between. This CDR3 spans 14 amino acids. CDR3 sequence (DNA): TGTGCCAGCAGCTTGGACAGCCCTAACACTGAAGCTTTCTTT. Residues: CASSLDSPNTEAFF.

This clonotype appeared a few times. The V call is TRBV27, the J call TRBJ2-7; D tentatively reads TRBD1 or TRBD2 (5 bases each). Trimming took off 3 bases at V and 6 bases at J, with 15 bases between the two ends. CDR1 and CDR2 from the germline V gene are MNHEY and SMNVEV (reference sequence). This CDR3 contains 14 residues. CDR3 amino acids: CASSFRDRFGEQYF. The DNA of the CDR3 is TGTGCCAGCAGTTTCCGGGACCGATTTGGCGAGCAGTACTTC.

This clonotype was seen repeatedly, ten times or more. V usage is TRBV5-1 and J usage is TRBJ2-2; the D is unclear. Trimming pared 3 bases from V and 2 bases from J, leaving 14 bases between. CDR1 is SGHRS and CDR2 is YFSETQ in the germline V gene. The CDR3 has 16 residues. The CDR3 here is CASSSMGRTNTGELFF. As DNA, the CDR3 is TGCGCCAGCAGCTCCATGGGTCGCACTAACACCGGGGAGCTGTTTTTT.

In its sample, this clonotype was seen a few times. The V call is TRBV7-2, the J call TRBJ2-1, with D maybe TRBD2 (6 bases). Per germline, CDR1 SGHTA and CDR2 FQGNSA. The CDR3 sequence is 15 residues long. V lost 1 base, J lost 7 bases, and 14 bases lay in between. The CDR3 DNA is TGTGCCAGCAGCTTAGAGATCGCGGGGCCGAATGAGCAGTTCTTC. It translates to CASSLEIAGPNEQFF.

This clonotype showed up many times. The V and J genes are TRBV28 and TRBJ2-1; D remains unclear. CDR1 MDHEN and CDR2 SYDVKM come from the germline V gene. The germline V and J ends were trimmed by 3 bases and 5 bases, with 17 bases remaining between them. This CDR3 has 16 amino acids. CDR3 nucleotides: TGTGCCAGCAGTTTCCGCCGGAGCGACCTAAACAATGAGCAGTTCTTC. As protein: CASSFRRSDLNNEQFF.

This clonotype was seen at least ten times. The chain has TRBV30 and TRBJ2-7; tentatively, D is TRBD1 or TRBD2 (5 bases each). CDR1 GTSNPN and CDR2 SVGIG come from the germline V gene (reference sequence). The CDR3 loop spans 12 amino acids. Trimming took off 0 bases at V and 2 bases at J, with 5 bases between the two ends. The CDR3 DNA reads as TGTGCCTGGAGTGTGGGACCCTACGAGCAGTACTTC. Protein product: CAWSVGPYEQYF.

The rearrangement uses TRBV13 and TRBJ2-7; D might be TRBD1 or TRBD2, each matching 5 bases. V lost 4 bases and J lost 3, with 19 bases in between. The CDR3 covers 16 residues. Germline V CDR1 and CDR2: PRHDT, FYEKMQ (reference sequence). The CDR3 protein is CASSSPLGELNYEQYF. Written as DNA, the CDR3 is TGTGCCAGCAGCTCTCCCCTGGGGGAACTCAACTACGAGCAGTACTTC.

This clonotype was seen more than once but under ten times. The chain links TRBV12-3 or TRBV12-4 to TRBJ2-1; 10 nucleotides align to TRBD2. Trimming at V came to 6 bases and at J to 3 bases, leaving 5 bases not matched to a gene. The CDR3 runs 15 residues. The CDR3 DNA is TGTGCCAGCAGGCCTCTAGCGGGAGACTACAATGAGCAGTTCTTC. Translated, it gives CASRPLAGDYNEQFF.

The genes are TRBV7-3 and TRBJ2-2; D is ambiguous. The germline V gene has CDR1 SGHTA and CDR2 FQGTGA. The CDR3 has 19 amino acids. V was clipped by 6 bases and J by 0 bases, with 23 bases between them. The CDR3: CASSSRAPISFANTGELFF. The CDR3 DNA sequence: TGTGCCAGCAGTTCCCGAGCCCCAATTAGTTTCGCGAACACCGGGGAGCTGTTTTTT.

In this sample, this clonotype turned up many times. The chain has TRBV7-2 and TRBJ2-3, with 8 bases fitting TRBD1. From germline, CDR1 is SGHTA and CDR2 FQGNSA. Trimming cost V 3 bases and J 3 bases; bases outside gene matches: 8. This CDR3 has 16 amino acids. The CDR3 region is CASSFGQGGSTDTQYF. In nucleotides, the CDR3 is TGTGCCAGCAGCTTTGGACAGGGAGGCAGTACAGATACGCAGTATTTT.

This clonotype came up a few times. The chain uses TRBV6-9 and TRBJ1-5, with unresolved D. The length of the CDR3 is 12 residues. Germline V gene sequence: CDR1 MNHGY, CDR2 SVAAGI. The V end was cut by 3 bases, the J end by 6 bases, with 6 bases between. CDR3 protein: CASSYPLQPQHF. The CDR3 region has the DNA TGTGCCAGCAGTTACCCCCTTCAGCCCCAGCATTTT.

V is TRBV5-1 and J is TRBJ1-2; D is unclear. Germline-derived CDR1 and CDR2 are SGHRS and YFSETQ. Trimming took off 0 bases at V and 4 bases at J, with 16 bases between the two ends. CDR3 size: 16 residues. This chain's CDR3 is CASSLAETPYVYGYTF. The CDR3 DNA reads TGCGCCAGCAGCTTGGCCGAGACACCTTACGTCTATGGCTACACCTTC.

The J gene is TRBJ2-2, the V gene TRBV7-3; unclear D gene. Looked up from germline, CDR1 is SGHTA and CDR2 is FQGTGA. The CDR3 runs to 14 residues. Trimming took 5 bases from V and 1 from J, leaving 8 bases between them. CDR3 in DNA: TGTGCCAGCAGCCATTTAGTGAACACCGGGGAGCTGTTTTTT. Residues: CASSHLVNTGELFF.

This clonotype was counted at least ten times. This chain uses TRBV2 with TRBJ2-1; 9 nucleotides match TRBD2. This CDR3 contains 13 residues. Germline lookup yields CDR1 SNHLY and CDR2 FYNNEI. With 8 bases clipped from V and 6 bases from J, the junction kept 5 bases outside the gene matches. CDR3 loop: CASSRLAVNEQFF. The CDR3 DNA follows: TGTGCCAGCTCCCGACTAGCGGTCAATGAGCAGTTCTTC.

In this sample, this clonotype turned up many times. CDR3 sequence: CASSFEGTVAKNIQYF. The CDR3 DNA reads TGTGCCAGCAGTTTTGAGGGGACGGTAGCCAAAAACATTCAGTACTTC. V gene TRBV28 combines with J gene TRBJ2-4; either TRBD1 or TRBD2 may fit D (5 bases each). The CDR3 length is 16 residues. Germline V gene data show CDR1 as MDHEN and CDR2 as SYDVKM. V lost 3 bases to trimming and J lost 0 bases, with 12 bases between them.

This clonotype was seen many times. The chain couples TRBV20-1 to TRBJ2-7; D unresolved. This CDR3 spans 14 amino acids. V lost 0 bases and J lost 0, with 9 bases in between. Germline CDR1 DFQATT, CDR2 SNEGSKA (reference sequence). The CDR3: CSARDGLFSYEQYF. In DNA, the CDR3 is TGCAGTGCTAGAGATGGCCTTTTCTCCTACGAGCAGTACTTC.

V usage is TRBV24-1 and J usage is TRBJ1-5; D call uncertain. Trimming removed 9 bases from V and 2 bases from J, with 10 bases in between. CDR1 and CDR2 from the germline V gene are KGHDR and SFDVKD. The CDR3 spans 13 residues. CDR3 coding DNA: TGTGCCACCTCCGGAAGGGGCAATCAGCCCCAGCATTTT. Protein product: CATSGRGNQPQHF.

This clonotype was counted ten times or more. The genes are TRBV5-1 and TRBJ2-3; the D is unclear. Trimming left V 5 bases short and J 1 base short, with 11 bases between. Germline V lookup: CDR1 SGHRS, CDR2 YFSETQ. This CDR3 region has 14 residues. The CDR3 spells CASREHSRTDTQYF. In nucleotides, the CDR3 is TGCGCCAGCAGGGAACATTCCCGCACAGATACGCAGTATTTT.

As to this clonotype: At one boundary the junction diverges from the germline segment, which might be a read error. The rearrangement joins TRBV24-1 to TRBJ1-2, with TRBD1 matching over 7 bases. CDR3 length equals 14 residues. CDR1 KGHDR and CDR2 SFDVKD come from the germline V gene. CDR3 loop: CATSDPGGDYSYTF. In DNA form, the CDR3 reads TGTGCCACCAGTGATCCAGGGGGAGACTATAGCTACACCTTC.

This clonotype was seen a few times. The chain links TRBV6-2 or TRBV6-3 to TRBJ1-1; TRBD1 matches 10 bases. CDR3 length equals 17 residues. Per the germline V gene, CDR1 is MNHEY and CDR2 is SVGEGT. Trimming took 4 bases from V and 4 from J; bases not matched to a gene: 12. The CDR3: CASSWNRDRGFGTEAFF. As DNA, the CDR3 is TGTGCCAGCAGTTGGAACCGGGACAGGGGTTTTGGCACTGAAGCTTTCTTT.